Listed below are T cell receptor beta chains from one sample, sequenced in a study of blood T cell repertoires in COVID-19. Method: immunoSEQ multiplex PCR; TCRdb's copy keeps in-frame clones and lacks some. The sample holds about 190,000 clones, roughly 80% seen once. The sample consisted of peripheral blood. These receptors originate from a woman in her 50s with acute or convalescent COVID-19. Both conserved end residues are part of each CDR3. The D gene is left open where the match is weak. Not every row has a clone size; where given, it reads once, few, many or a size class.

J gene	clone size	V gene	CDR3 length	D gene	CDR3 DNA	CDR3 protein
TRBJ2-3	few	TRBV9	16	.	TGTGCCAGCAGGAGAGGGGGGGCCTCTAGCACAGATACGCAGTATTTT	CASRRGGASSTDTQYF
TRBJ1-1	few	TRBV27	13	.	TGTGCCAGCAGCCCCAGACCCGGGACTGAAGCTTTCTTT	CASSPRPGTEAFF
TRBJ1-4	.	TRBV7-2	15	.	TGTGCCAGCAGCTTTGACAGTCGACATGGGGAAAAACTGTTTTTT	CASSFDSRHGEKLFF
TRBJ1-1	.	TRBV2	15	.	TGTGCCAGCAGACAATCTTGGGGGGGCGCGGCTGAAGCTTTCTTT	CASRQSWGGAAEAFF
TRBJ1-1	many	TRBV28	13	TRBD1	TGTGCCAGCAGTCGGGACAGGGTGACTGAAGCTTTCTTT	CASSRDRVTEAFF
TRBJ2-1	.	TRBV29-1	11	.	TGCAGCGCCGACAATTACAATGAGCAGTTCTTC	CSADNYNEQFF
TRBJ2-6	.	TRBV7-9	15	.	TGTGCCAGCAGCTTAGCGGGAGGAGGGGCCAACGTCCTGACTTTC	CASSLAGGGANVLTF
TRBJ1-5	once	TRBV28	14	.	TGTGCCAGCAGGACGGGGTATAGCAATCAGCCCCAGCATTTT	CASRTGYSNQPQHF
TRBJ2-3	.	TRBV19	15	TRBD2	TGTGCCAGTAGCAGGGGACTAGCGGGAATGGATACGCAGTATTTT	CASSRGLAGMDTQYF
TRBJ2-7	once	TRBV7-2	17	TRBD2	TGTGCCAGCAGCTTAAACCCACTAGCGGGGAATACCTACGAGCAGTACTTC	CASSLNPLAGNTYEQYF
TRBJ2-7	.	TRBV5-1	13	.	TGCGCCAGCAGCTTGACGACAGACTACGAGCAGTACTTC	CASSLTTDYEQYF
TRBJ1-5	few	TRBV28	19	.	TGTGCCAGCAGTTACTCTGACGACGGGAGGGTCTATAGCAATCAGCCCCAGCATTTT	CASSYSDDGRVYSNQPQHF
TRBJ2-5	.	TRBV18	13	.	TGTGCCAGCTCACCAGGCGGCCAAGAGACCCAGTACTTC	CASSPGGQETQYF
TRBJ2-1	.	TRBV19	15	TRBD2	TGTGCCAGTAGTTCCCTAGCGGGGGGGCACAATGAGCAGTTCTTC	CASSSLAGGHNEQFF
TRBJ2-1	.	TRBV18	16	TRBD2	TGTGCCAGCTCACCACCGGTTCGGGGGGTTTACAATGAGCAGTTCTTC	CASSPPVRGVYNEQFF
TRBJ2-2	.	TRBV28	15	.	TGTGCCAGCACCCCCCAAGGGGGGGTGTCCGGGGAGCTGTTTTTT	CASTPQGGVSGELFF
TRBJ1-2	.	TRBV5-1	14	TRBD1	TGCGCCAGCAGCTCAGACAGGGGGCTTAGTGGCTACACCTTC	CASSSDRGLSGYTF
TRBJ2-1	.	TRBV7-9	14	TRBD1	TGTGCCAGCAGCATCCGGGACAGGGGGCGTGAGCAGTTCTTC	CASSIRDRGREQFF
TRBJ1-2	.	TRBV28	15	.	TGTGCCAGCAGTTCCGAACTGACAGGAAACTATGGCTACACCTTC	CASSSELTGNYGYTF
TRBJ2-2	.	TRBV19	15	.	TGTGCCAGTAGTCGCGAGCGGTCCTACACCGGGGAGCTGTTTTTT	CASSRERSYTGELFF
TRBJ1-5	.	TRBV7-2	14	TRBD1	TGTGCCAGCAGCAAGACAGGGGGCGGACAGCCCCAGCATTTT	CASSKTGGGQPQHF
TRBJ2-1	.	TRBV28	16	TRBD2	TGTGCCAGCAGTCCACCGACTAGCGGGGCCTACAATGAGCAGTTCTTC	CASSPPTSGAYNEQFF
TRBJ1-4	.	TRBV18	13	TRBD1	TGTGCCAGCTCACCCCAGGGGGCGGAAAAACTGTTTTTT	CASSPQGAEKLFF
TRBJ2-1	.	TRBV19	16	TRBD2	TGTGCCAGTAGTATATTCGGTACTAGCGGGCAGAATGAGCAGTTCTTC	CASSIFGTSGQNEQFF
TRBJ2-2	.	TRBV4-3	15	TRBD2	TGCGCCAGCAGCAGTAGCGGGAGGGCCGACGGGGAGCTGTTTTTT	CASSSSGRADGELFF
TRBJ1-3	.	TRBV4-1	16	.	TGCGCCAGCAGCCAAGATCTGAGACAGGCTCGAAACACCATATATTTT	CASSQDLRQARNTIYF
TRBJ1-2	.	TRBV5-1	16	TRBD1	TGCGCCAGCAGCCCATCGCCGGGACAGCTTTACATTGGCTACACCTTC	CASSPSPGQLYIGYTF
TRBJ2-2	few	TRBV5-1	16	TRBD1	TGCGCCAGCAGCCGAGGGGACAGCACGAACACCGGGGAGCTGTTTTTT	CASSRGDSTNTGELFF
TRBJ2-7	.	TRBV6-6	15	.	TGTGCCAGCAGTTACTCTAGTGCGATAACCTACGAGCAGTACTTC	CASSYSSAITYEQYF
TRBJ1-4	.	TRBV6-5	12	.	TGTGCCAGCAGTCTTCAGGGAGGAAAACTGTTTTTT	CASSLQGGKLFF
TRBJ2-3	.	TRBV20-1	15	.	TGCAGTGCTAGTTTGGACTCGCAAATCACAGATACGCAGTATTTT	CSASLDSQITDTQYF
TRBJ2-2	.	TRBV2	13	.	TGTGCCAGCAAGAGGTTTTCTACCGGGGAGCTGTTTTTT	CASKRFSTGELFF
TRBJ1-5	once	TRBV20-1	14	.	TGCAGTGCTAGTACGGGGGGGGGCCATCAGCCCCAGCATTTT	CSASTGGGHQPQHF
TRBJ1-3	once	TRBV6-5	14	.	TGTGCCAGCAAACTAGATCCGACTGGAAACACCATATATTTT	CASKLDPTGNTIYF
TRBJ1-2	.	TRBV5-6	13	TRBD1	TGTGCCAGCACCAGGACAGGCGAGGGTGGCTACACCTTC	CASTRTGEGGYTF
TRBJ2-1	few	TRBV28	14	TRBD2	TGTGCCAGCAGTTCTAGCGGGCCTTATAATGAGCAGTTCTTC	CASSSSGPYNEQFF
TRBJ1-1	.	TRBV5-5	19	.	TGTGCCAGCAGCTTGGTCTTAGGCGGGGGAGGGAGCCCAAACACTGAAGCTTTCTTT	CASSLVLGGGGSPNTEAFF
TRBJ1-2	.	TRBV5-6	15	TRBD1	TGTGCCAGCAGCCTGACAGGGGGCGCCGACTATGGCTACACCTTC	CASSLTGGADYGYTF
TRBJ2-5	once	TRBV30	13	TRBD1	TGTGCCGCAGGGACAGGGGGCGTGGAGACCCAGTACTTC	CAAGTGGVETQYF
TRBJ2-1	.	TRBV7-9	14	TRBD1	TGTGCCAGCAGCTCGACAGGGGGGAGGAATGAGCAGTTCTTC	CASSSTGGRNEQFF
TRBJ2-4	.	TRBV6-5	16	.	TGTGCCAGCAGTTACCGTGCCCGGGGGGCGCTGAACATTCAGTACTTC	CASSYRARGALNIQYF
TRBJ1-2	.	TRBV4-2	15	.	TGTGCCAGCAGCCAAGCTGCGGGGTTTAACTATGGCTACACCTTC	CASSQAAGFNYGYTF
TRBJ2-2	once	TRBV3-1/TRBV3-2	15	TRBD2	TGTGCCAGCCGCGGGGAGGGAGGAAGCACCGGGGAGCTGTTTTTT	CASRGEGGSTGELFF
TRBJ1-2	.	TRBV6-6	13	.	TGTGCCAGCGCGATAAACCCTAACTATGGCTACACCTTC	CASAINPNYGYTF
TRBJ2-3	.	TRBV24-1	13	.	TGTGCCACCCGACCGGGGAGCACAGATACGCAGTATTTT	CATRPGSTDTQYF
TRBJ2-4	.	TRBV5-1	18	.	TGCGCCAGCAGCTCCGGAGGGGCCCTGGGCGGAACCAAAAACATTCAGTACTTC	CASSSGGALGGTKNIQYF
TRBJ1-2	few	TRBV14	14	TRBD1	TGTGCCAGCAGCGAACAGGGGTGGGCTTACGGCTACACCTTC	CASSEQGWAYGYTF
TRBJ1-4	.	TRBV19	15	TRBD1	TGTGCCAGTAGTCGAGCGACAGGGGGGAATGAAAAACTGTTTTTT	CASSRATGGNEKLFF
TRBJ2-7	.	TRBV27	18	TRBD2	TGTGCCAGCAGTTTATCCGGGACTAGCGGGGGTTATGCCTACGAGCAGTACTTC	CASSLSGTSGGYAYEQYF
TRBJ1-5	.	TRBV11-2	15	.	TGTGCCAGCAGCTTAGCGGCAGGTCGCAATCAGCCCCAGCATTTT	CASSLAAGRNQPQHF